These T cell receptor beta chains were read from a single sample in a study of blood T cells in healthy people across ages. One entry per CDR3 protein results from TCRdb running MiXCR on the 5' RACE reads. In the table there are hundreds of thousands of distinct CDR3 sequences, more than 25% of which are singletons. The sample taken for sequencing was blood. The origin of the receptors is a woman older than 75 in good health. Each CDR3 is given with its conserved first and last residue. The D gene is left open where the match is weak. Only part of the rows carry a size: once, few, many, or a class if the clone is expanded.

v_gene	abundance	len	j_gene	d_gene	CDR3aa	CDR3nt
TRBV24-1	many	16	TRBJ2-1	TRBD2	CATSDLASGGLNEQFF	TGTGCCACCAGTGATCTCGCTAGCGGGGGTCTCAATGAGCAGTTCTTC
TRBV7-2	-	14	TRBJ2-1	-	CASSSSDPYNEQFF	TGTGCCAGCAGCTCCTCCGACCCGTACAATGAGCAGTTCTTC
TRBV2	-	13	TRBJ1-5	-	CASSLRASQPQHF	TGTGCCAGCAGTCTGAGGGCGAGTCAGCCCCAGCATTTT
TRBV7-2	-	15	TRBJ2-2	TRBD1	CASRLDRAGTGELFF	TGTGCCAGCAGACTGGACAGGGCTGGCACCGGGGAGCTGTTTTTT
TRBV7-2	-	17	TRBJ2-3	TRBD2	CASSLSLVSGNADTQYF	TGTGCCAGCAGCTTAAGTCTAGTTAGCGGGAACGCAGATACGCAGTATTTT
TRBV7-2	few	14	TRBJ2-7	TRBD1	CASSYTGTGNEQYF	TGTGCCAGCAGCTACACCGGGACAGGGAACGAGCAGTACTTC
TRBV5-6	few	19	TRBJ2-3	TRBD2	CASSSPPGLAGGPTDTQYF	TGTGCCAGCAGCTCCCCCCCGGGACTAGCGGGGGGGCCCACAGATACGCAGTATTTT
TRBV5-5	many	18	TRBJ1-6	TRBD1	CASSPAIGTAMYNSPLHF	TGTGCCAGCAGCCCGGCGATCGGGACAGCCATGTATAATTCACCCCTCCACTTT
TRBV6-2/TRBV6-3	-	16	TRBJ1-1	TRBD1	CASSYIPTGGNTEAFF	TGTGCCAGCAGTTACATTCCCACAGGGGGGAACACTGAAGCTTTCTTT
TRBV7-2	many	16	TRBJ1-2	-	CASSLDAAAPNYGYTF	TGTGCCAGCAGCTTAGATGCGGCAGCTCCTAACTATGGCTACACCTTC
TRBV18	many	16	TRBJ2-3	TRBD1	CASSPRDRGLPDTQYF	TGTGCCAGCTCACCACGGGACAGGGGGCTCCCAGATACGCAGTATTTT
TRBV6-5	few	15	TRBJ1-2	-	CASSYDPGPKRGYTF	TGTGCCAGCAGTTACGACCCGGGACCGAAGAGGGGCTACACCTTC
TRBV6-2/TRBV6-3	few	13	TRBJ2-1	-	CASILQPGPRQFF	TGTGCCAGCATCTTACAACCGGGCCCACGGCAGTTCTTC
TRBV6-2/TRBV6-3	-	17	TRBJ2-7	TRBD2	CASSRPLAVVSYNEQYF	TGTGCCAGCAGCCGTCCACTAGCGGTGGTCTCCTACAATGAGCAGTACTTC
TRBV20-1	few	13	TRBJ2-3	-	CSAREPGKLTQYF	TGCAGTGCTAGAGAGCCCGGGAAGCTTACGCAGTATTTT
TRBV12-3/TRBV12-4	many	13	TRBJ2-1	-	CASFLGGNNEQFF	TGTGCCAGCTTTCTAGGGGGGAACAATGAGCAGTTCTTC
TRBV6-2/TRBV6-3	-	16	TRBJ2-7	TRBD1	CASSWNRDRTLHEQYF	TGTGCCAGCAGTTGGAACCGGGACAGGACTCTCCACGAGCAGTACTTC
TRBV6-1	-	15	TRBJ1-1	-	CASSKQQETNTEAFF	TGTGCCAGCAGCAAACAACAGGAGACGAACACTGAAGCTTTCTTT
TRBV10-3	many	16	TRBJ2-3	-	CAISEGRIRGTDTQYF	TGTGCCATCAGTGAAGGACGGATCCGAGGCACAGATACGCAGTATTTT
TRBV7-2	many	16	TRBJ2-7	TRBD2	CASSRRTSGGATEQYF	TGTGCCAGCAGCCGAAGGACTAGCGGGGGGGCCACCGAGCAGTACTTC
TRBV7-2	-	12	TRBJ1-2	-	CASSPSTAGYTF	TGTGCCAGCAGCCCCTCGACGGCTGGCTACACCTTC
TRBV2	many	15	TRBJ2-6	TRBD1	CASREDRAGANVLTF	TGTGCCAGCAGAGAGGACAGGGCTGGGGCCAACGTCCTGACTTTC
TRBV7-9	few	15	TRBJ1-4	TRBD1	CASSSIQGRNEKLFF	TGTGCCAGCAGCTCCATACAGGGGCGGAATGAAAAACTGTTTTTT
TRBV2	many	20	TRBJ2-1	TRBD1	CASSERELYWGTGPYNEQFF	TGTGCCAGCAGTGAAAGGGAGCTGTATTGGGGGACAGGACCCTACAATGAGCAGTTCTTC
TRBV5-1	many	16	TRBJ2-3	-	CASTLVRGASTDTQYF	TGCGCCAGCACCTTAGTCCGGGGGGCCAGCACAGATACGCAGTATTTT
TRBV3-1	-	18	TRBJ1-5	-	CASSQGRVGIYGNQPQHF	TGTGCCAGCAGCCAAGGAAGGGTGGGTATTTATGGCAATCAGCCCCAGCATTTT
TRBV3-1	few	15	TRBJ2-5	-	CASSQYLMGGETQYF	TGTGCCAGCAGCCAATACCTGATGGGGGGAGAGACCCAGTACTTC
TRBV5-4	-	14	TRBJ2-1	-	CASSTQNGYNEQFF	TGTGCCAGCAGCACACAAAACGGGTACAATGAGCAGTTCTTC
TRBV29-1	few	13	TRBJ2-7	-	CSVDSGPGDEQYF	TGCAGCGTTGATTCGGGGCCAGGTGACGAGCAGTACTTC
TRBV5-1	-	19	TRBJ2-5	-	CASSLGQGGTARTQETQYF	TGCGCCAGCAGCTTGGGGCAGGGAGGTACCGCTAGAACTCAAGAGACCCAGTACTTC
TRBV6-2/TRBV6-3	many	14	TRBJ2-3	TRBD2	CASSFTGMGGTQYF	TGTGCCAGCAGCTTTACCGGAATGGGGGGGACGCAGTATTTT
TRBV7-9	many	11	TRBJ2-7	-	CASSLETGQYF	TGTGCCAGCAGCTTAGAAACCGGGCAGTACTTC
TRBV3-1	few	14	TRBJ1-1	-	CASSLSVGGAEAFF	TGTGCCAGCAGCCTTTCCGTAGGGGGGGCTGAAGCTTTCTTT
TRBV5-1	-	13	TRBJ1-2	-	CASSVQGRHGYTF	TGCGCCAGCAGCGTACAGGGTAGACATGGCTACACCTTC
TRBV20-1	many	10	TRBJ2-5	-	CSAMQETQYF	TGCAGTGCCATGCAAGAGACCCAGTACTTC
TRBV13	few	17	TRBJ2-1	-	CASSLESEKSSYNEQFF	TGTGCCAGCAGCTTAGAATCCGAGAAGAGCTCCTACAATGAGCAGTTCTTC
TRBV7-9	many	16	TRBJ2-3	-	CASSRGGALSTDTQYF	TGTGCCAGCAGCCGCGGCGGTGCCCTTAGCACAGATACGCAGTATTTT
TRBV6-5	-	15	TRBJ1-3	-	CASRNRRSSGNTIYF	TGTGCCAGCAGAAACAGGAGGAGCTCTGGAAACACCATATATTTT
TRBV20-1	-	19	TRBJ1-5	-	CSASRVGPSTKYGNQPQHF	TGCAGTGCTAGTAGAGTGGGGCCCTCGACGAAGTATGGCAATCAGCCCCAGCATTTT
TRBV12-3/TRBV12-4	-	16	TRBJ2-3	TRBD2	CASSQGLGVGTDAQYF	TGTGCCAGCAGCCAGGGACTAGGAGTGGGCACAGATGCGCAATATTTT
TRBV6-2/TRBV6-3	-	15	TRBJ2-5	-	CASSYGRGGPETQYF	TGTGCCAGCAGTTACGGGAGGGGGGGCCCGGAGACCCAGTACTTC
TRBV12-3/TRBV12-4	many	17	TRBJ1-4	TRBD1	CASSRGTGEITNEKLFF	TGTGCCAGCAGTCGGGGGACAGGGGAGATAACTAATGAAAAACTGTTTTTT
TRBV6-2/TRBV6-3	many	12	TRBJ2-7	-	CASGQPPYEQYF	TGTGCCAGCGGGCAACCCCCCTACGAGCAGTACTTC
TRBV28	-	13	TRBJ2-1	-	CAARVGTGNEQFF	TGTGCCGCGAGGGTGGGGACTGGCAATGAGCAGTTCTTC
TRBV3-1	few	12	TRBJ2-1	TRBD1	CASSQDDRVQFF	TGTGCCAGCAGCCAAGATGACAGGGTGCAGTTCTTC
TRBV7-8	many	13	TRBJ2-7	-	CASSLGLGYEQYF	TGTGCCAGCAGCTTAGGTTTGGGGTACGAGCAGTACTTC
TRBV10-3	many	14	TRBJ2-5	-	CAIRESQAGETQYF	TGTGCCATCAGGGAGTCGCAGGCTGGAGAGACCCAGTACTTC
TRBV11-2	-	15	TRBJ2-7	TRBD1	CASSLAGQGCSEQYF	TGTGCCAGCAGCTTAGCGGGACAGGGTTGCTCCGAGCAGTACTTC
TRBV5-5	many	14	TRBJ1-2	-	CASSLEMGNYGYTF	TGTGCCAGCAGCTTAGAAATGGGCAACTATGGCTACACCTTC
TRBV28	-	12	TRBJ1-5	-	CASRPRDQPQHF	TGTGCCAGCAGGCCCCGGGATCAGCCCCAGCATTTT
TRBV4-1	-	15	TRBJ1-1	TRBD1	CASSPPGQTNTEAFF	TGCGCCAGCAGCCCACCGGGACAGACTAACACTGAAGCTTTCTTT
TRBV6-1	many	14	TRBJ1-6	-	CASSEGNNNSPLHF	TGTGCCAGCAGTGAGGGGAATAATAATTCACCCCTCCACTTT
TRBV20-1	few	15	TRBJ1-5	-	CSAPLGGDTNQPQHF	TGCAGTGCTCCCCTCGGAGGGGATACCAATCAGCCCCAGCATTTT
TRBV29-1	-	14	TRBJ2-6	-	CSVETGTGANVLTF	TGCAGCGTTGAGACGGGAACTGGGGCCAACGTCCTGACTTTC
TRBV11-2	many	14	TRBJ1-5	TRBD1	CASSPQGPRQPQHF	TGTGCCAGCAGCCCACAGGGGCCTCGTCAGCCCCAGCATTTT
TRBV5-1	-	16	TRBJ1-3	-	CASSPNIIGSGNTIYF	TGCGCCAGCAGCCCGAACATAATAGGGTCTGGAAACACCATATATTTT
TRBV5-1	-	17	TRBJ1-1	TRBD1	CASSRGQGWAPNTEAFF	TGCGCCAGCAGCCGCGGACAGGGGTGGGCCCCGAACACTGAAGCTTTCTTT
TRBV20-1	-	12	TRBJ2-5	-	CSARRTPETQYF	TGCAGTGCTAGACGCACTCCGGAGACCCAGTACTTC
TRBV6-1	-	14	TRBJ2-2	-	CASRAGGQTGELFF	TGTGCCAGCCGTGCGGGGGGACAGACCGGGGAGCTGTTTTTT
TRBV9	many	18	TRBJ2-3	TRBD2	CASSVGTGGAGGIDTQYF	TGTGCCAGCAGCGTAGGCACAGGAGGTGCGGGGGGGATAGATACGCAGTATTTT